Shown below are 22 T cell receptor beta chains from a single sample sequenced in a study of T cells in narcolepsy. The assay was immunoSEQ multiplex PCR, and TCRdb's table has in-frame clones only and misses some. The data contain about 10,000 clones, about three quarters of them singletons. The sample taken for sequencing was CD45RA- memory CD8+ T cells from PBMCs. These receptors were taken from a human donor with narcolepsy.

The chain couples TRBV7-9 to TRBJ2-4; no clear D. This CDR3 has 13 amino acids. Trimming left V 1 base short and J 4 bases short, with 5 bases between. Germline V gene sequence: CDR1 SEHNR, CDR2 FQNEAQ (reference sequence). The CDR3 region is CASSLELKNIQYF. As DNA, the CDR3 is TGTGCCAGCAGCTTAGAGCTTAAAAACATTCAGTACTTC.

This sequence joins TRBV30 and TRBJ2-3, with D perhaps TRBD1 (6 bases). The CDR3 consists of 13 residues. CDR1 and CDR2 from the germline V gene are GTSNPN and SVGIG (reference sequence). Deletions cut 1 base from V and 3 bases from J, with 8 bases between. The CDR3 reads CAWSAGTTDTQYF. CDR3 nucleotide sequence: TGTGCCTGGAGTGCCGGGACAACAGATACGCAGTATTTT. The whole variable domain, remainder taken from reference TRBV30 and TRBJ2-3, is SQTIHQWPATLVQPVGSPLSLECTVEGTSNPNLYWYRQAAGRGLQLLFYSVGIGQISSEVPQNLSASRPQDRQFILSSKKLLLSDSGFYLCAWSAGTTDTQYFGPGTRLTVL.

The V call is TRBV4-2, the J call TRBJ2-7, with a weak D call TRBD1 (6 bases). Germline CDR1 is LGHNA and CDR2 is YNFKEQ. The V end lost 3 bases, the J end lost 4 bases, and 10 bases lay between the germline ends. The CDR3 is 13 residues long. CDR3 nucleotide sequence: TGTGCCAGCAGCCATAACAGGGATTACGAGCAGTACTTC. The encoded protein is CASSHNRDYEQYF.

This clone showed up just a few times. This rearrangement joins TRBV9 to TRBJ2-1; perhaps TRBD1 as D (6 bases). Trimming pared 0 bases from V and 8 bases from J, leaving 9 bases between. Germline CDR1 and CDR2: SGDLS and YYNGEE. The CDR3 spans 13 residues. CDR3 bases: TGTGCCAGCAGCGTAGCCGGGACATATGAGCAGTTCTTC. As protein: CASSVAGTYEQFF.

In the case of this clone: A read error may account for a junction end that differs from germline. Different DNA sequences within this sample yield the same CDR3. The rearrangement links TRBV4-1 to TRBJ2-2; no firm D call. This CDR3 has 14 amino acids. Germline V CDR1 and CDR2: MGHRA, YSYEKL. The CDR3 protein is CASSEGLNTGELFF. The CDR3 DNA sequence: TGTGCCAGCAGCGAAGGGTTGAACACCGGGGAGCTGTTTTTT.

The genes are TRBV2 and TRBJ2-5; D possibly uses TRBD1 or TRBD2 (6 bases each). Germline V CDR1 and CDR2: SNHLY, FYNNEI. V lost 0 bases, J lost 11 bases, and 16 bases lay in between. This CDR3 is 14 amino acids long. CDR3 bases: TGTGCCAGCAGTGAAGCTAGGGGGGCAGTTGAGCAGTACTTC. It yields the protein CASSEARGAVEQYF.

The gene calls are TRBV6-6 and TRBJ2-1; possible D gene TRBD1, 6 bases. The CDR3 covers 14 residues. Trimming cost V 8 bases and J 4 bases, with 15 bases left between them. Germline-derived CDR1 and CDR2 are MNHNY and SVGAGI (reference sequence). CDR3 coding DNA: TGTGCCAGCGAAGGGGACACCGATTACAATGAGCAGTTCTTC. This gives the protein CASEGDTDYNEQFF.

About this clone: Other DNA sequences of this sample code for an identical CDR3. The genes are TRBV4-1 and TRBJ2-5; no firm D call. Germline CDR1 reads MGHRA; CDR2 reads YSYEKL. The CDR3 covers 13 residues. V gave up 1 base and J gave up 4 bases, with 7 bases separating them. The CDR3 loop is CASSQGAGETQYF. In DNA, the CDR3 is TGCGCCAGCAGCCAAGGGGCTGGAGAGACCCAGTACTTC.

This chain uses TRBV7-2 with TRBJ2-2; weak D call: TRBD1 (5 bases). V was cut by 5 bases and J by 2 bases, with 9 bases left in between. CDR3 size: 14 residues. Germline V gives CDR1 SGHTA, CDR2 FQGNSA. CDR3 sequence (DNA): TGTGCCAGCAGCCCAGGGTTTAACACCGGGGAGCTGTTTTTT. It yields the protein CASSPGFNTGELFF.

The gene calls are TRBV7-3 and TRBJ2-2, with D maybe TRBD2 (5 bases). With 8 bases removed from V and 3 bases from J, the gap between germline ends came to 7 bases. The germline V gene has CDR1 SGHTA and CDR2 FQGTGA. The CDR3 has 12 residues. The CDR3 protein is CASRGHTGELFF. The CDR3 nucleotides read TGTGCCAGCCGGGGTCACACCGGGGAGCTGTTTTTT.

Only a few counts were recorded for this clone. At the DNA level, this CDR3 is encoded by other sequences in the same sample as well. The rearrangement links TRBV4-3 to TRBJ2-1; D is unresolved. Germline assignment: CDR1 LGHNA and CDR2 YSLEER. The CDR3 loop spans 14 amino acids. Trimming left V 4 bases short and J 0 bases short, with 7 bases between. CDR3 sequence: CASSPWSSYNEQFF. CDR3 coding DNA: TGCGCCAGCAGCCCGTGGAGCTCCTACAATGAGCAGTTCTTC.

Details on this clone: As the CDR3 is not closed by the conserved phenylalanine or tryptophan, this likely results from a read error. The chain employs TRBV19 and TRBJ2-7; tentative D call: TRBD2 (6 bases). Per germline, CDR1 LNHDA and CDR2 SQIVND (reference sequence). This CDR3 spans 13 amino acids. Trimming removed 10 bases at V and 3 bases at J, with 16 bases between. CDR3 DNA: TGTGCCACTGGGCCCGGCGGGGACTACGAGCAGTACCTC. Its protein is CATGPGGDYEQYL.

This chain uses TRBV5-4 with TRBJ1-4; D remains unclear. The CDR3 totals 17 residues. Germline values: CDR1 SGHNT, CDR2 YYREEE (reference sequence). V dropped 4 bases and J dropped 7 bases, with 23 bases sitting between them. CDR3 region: CASSQGLLSFQPEKLFF. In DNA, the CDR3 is TGTGCCAGCAGCCAAGGACTCTTAAGTTTCCAGCCTGAAAAACTGTTTTTT.

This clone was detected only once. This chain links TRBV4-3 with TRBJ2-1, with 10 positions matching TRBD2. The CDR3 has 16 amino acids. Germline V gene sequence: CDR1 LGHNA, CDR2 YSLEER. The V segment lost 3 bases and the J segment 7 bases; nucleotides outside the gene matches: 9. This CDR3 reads CASSQTSGGAGNEQFF. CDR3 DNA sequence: TGCGCCAGCAGCCAGACGAGCGGGGGGGCCGGGAATGAGCAGTTCTTC.

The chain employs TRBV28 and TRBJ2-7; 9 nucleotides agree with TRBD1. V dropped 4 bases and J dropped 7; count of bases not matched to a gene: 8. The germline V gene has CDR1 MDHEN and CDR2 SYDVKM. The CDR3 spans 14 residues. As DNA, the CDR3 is TGTGCCAGCAGTTCTCAACAGGGGGCGAAGGAGCAGTACTTC. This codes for CASSSQQGAKEQYF.

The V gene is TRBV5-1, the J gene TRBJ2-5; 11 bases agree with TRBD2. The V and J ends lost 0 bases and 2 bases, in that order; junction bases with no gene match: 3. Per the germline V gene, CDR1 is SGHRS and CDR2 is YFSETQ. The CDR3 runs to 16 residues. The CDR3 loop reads CASSLGPSGGQETQYF. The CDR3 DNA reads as TGCGCCAGCAGCTTGGGTCCTAGCGGGGGGCAAGAGACCCAGTACTTC.

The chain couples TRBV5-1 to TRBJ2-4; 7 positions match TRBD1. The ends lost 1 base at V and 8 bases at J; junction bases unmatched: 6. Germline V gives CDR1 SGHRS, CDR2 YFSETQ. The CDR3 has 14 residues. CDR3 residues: CASSLTGVLDIQYF. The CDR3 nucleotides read TGCGCCAGCAGCTTGACAGGGGTCCTTGACATTCAGTACTTC.

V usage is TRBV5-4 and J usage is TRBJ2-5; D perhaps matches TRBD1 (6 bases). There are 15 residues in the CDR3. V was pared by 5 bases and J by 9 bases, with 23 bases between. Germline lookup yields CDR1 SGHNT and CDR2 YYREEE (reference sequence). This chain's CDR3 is CASSPRQVRDVAQYF. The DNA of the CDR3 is TGTGCCAGCAGTCCGAGACAGGTCCGGGATGTGGCCCAGTACTTC.

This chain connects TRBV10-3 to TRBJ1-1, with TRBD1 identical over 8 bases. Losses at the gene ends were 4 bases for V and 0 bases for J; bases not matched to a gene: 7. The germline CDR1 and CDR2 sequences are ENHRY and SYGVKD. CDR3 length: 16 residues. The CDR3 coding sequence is TGTGCCATCAGTGGTCCGACAGGGGCCTTGAACACTGAAGCTTTCTTT. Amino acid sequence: CAISGPTGALNTEAFF.

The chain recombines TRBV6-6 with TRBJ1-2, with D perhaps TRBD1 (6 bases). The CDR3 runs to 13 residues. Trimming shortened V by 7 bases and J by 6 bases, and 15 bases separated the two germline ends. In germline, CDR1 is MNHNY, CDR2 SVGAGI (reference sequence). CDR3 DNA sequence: TGTGCCAGCACAAAACGAGGGGGTAATGGCTACACCTTC. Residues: CASTKRGGNGYTF.

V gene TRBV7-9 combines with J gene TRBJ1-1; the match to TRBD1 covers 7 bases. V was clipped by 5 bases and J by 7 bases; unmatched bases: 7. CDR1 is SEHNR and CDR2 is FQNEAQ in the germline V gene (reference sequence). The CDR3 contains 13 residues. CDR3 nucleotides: TGTGCCAGCAGCCCGACAGGGAATGATGAAGCTTTCTTT. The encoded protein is CASSPTGNDEAFF.

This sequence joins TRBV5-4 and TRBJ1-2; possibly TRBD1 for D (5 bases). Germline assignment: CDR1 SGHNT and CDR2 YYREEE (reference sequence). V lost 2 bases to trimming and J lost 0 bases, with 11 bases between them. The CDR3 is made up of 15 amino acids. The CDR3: CASSFLRQPNYGYTF. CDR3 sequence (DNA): TGTGCCAGCAGCTTTCTAAGACAGCCTAACTATGGCTACACCTTC.